These 22 T cell receptor beta chains were all obtained from the same sample, sequenced in a study of blood T cells in healthy people across ages (dated by TCRdb to between 2015 and 2016). Libraries were constructed by 5' RACE. TCRdb shows the sequencer as Illumina HiSeq 2500. A second PCR of about 6 to 12 cycles was run with a J-beta primer mix and a sample-barcoded 5' primer. Through fastp at Q25 and MiXCR, TCRdb rebuilt clones from the public reads, retaining in-frame beta chains. Each CDR3 protein gets just one entry, which takes the most common genes and DNA from the rows behind it. A total of fewer than 950,000 distinct CDR3 sequences appear in this sample, about 53% of them only once. The ten largest account for roughly 37% of the sample. The specimen was blood. These receptors were taken from an elderly man in good health.

The chain couples TRBV5-1 to TRBJ1-6; D is possibly TRBD1 (5 bases). The V end lost 2 bases, the J end lost 7 bases, and 7 bases lay between the germline ends. CDR3 length: 13 residues. CDR1 SGHRS and CDR2 YFSETQ come from the germline V gene. The CDR3 DNA is TGCGCCAGCAGCTTCGGGACGAATTCACCCCTCCACTTT. Amino acid sequence: CASSFGTNSPLHF.

This CDR3 reads CSVQQGYEQYF. DNA of the CDR3: TGCAGCGTTCAACAGGGGTACGAGCAGTACTTC. The chain uses TRBV29-1 and TRBJ2-7; 7 positions match TRBD1. CDR3 length equals 11 residues. The J segment lost 4 bases and the V segment lost 5 bases, leaving 2 bases of the junction unmatched. Germline values: CDR1 SQVTM, CDR2 ANQGSEA.

The chain has TRBV28 and TRBJ2-7, with D unresolved. The CDR3 runs 11 residues. Trimming removed 4 bases at V and 6 bases at J, with 7 bases between. CDR1 is MDHEN, CDR2 SYDVKM, per germline. The CDR3, as DNA: TGTGCCAGCAGTTGGCGGTGCGAGCAGTACTTC. It encodes CASSWRCEQYF.

The chain has TRBV7-8 and TRBJ2-5; the match to TRBD1 covers 8 bases. Germline V gives CDR1 SGHVS, CDR2 FQNEAQ. The CDR3 extends over 15 amino acids. The V gene end was trimmed by 5 bases and the J gene end by 2 bases; junction bases not matched to a gene: 7. CDR3 sequence: CASSRGRTGQETQYF. The CDR3 coding sequence is TGTGCCAGCAGCCGAGGAAGGACAGGGCAAGAGACCCAGTACTTC.

This clonotype was seen only a few times. The chain carries TRBV7-8 and TRBJ1-2; 8 bases map to TRBD1. From germline, CDR1 is SGHVS and CDR2 FQNEAQ. The CDR3 is made up of 15 amino acids. Trimming cost V 3 bases and J 4 bases; bases outside gene matches: 7. The CDR3 DNA follows: TGTGCCAGCAGCTTCTCCGGGACAGGACCCTATGGCTACACCTTC. Protein product: CASSFSGTGPYGYTF. The whole variable domain, filled in from reference TRBV7-8 and TRBJ1-2, reads GAGVSQSPRYKVAKRGQDVALRCDPISGHVSLFWYQQALGQGPEFLTYFQNEAQLDKSGLPSDRFFAERPEGSVSTLKIQRTQQEDSAVYLCASSFSGTGPYGYTFGSGTRLTVV.

This clonotype was seen a handful of times. The V and J genes are TRBV5-1 and TRBJ1-2, with D possibly matching TRBD1 (5 bases). Germline V CDR1 and CDR2: SGHRS, YFSETQ. The CDR3 sequence is 12 residues long. V dropped 0 bases and J dropped 7 bases, with 7 bases sitting between them. CDR3 sequence: CASSLGDPGYTF. CDR3 nucleotide sequence: TGCGCCAGCAGCTTGGGGGACCCTGGCTACACCTTC.

CDR3 nucleotides: TGTGCCAGCAGGCCACCTTGGGGGAGTTCAACAGATACGCAGTATTTT. It translates to CASRPPWGSSTDTQYF. V gene TRBV5-6 combines with J gene TRBJ2-3, with D possibly being TRBD1 or TRBD2 (5 bases each). CDR1 is SGHDT and CDR2 is YYEEEE in the germline V gene. V dropped 5 bases and J dropped 3 bases, with 19 bases sitting between them. The CDR3 loop spans 16 amino acids.

This clonotype was recorded a few times. CDR3 nucleotides: TGCAGTGCTAGGGCCCCCCAGGGCAGTAGAGCTAACTATGGCTACACCTTC. Protein sequence: CSARAPQGSRANYGYTF. J is TRBJ1-2 and V is TRBV20-1, with D possibly being TRBD1 (5 bases). The length of the CDR3 is 17 residues. Deletions cut 3 bases from V and 0 bases from J, with 20 bases between. The germline V gene encodes CDR1 DFQATT and CDR2 SNEGSKA (reference sequence).

V gene TRBV18 combines with J gene TRBJ2-4; unclear D gene. The assigned J gene may be wrong: the sequence end matches TRBJ2-5 better. The CDR3 is 14 residues long. CDR1 is KGHSH, CDR2 LQKENI, per germline. CDR3 nucleotides: TGTGCCAGCTCACCACCGTCTGCTAAGGAGACCCAGTACTTC. Amino acid sequence: CASSPPSAKETQYF.

The V gene is TRBV20-1, the J gene TRBJ2-5; 9 nucleotides line up with TRBD2. The J call is uncertain, as TRBJ2-7 better fits the DNA end. The length of the CDR3 is 15 residues. Germline V lookup: CDR1 DFQATT, CDR2 SNEGSKA (reference sequence). The CDR3 loop is CSARDGAGGSYEQYF. CDR3 nucleotide sequence: TGCAGTGCTAGAGATGGGGCGGGAGGGTCCTACGAGCAGTACTTC.

V and J are TRBV6-2 or TRBV6-3 and TRBJ2-7; D possibly corresponds to TRBD2 (5 bases). In germline, CDR1 is MNHEY, CDR2 SVGEGT. The V end lost 4 bases, the J end lost 5 bases, and 18 bases lay between the germline ends. The CDR3 covers 15 residues. The CDR3 region has the DNA TGTGCCAGCAGTTGGCCCTCCAGAATACTAGACGAGCAGTACTTC. This sequence encodes CASSWPSRILDEQYF.

This chain links TRBV27 with TRBJ2-6; D tentatively reads TRBD1 or TRBD2 (5 bases each). The V gene lost 6 bases and the J gene lost 0 bases, with 15 bases spanning the gap. The CDR3 runs 17 residues. Germline V CDR1 and CDR2: MNHEY, SMNVEV (reference sequence). CDR3 sequence reads: CASRAWDPRSGANVLTF. CDR3 nucleotide sequence: TGTGCCAGCAGGGCATGGGACCCTCGCTCTGGGGCCAACGTCCTGACTTTC. The whole variable domain, filled in from reference TRBV27 and TRBJ2-6, reads EAQVTQNPRYLITVTGKKLTVTCSQNMNHEYMSWYRQDPGLGLRQIYYSMNVEVTDKGDVPEGYKVSRKEKRNFPLILESPSPNQTSLYFCASRAWDPRSGANVLTFGAGSRLTVL.

There are a few counts of this clonotype. V usage is TRBV20-1 and J usage is TRBJ1-5, with a weak D call TRBD1 (6 bases). The ends were cut back, 5 bases at V and 2 bases at J, with 16 bases in the middle. The CDR3 has 15 residues. CDR1 and CDR2 from the germline V gene are DFQATT and SNEGSKA (reference sequence). The CDR3 DNA is TGCAGTGCTTCTACAGGGATCGGAGGCAATCAGCCCCAGCATTTT. It is translated as CSASTGIGGNQPQHF.

V gene TRBV20-1 combines with J gene TRBJ2-4, with D maybe TRBD2 (5 bases). This CDR3 contains 13 residues. Germline values: CDR1 DFQATT, CDR2 SNEGSKA (reference sequence). With 0 bases removed from V and 7 bases from J, the gap between germline ends came to 10 bases. DNA for the CDR3: TGCAGTGCTAGAGAGCCGAGGGCCAACATTCAGTACTTC. Amino acids: CSAREPRANIQYF.

This clonotype has more than one count but fewer than ten. The V and J genes are TRBV7-9 and TRBJ2-7; D is ambiguous. Trimming cost V 0 bases and J 2 bases, with 17 bases left between them. This CDR3 has 17 residues. Germline CDR1 and CDR2: SEHNR and FQNEAQ (reference sequence). This chain's CDR3 is CASSLARGAAEAYEQYF. For the CDR3, the DNA is TGTGCCAGCAGCTTAGCGAGAGGTGCAGCAGAAGCCTACGAGCAGTACTTC.

This rearrangement joins TRBV6-2 or TRBV6-3 to TRBJ1-1, with D maybe TRBD1 (5 bases). Germline assignment: CDR1 MNHEY and CDR2 SVGEGT. Trimming took off 5 bases at V and 0 bases at J, with 19 bases between the two ends. This CDR3 spans 17 amino acids. For the CDR3, the DNA is TGTGCCAGCAGTCCCCCTCGGGGCGCGGGGGTGAACACTGAAGCTTTCTTT. Translation: CASSPPRGAGVNTEAFF.

V is TRBV28 and J is TRBJ1-5; D is uncertain. CDR1 and CDR2 (germline): MDHEN, SYDVKM. V lost 2 bases and J lost 5, with 10 bases in between. The CDR3 consists of 14 residues. The CDR3 sequence is CASSLTSGHQPQHF. In DNA, the CDR3 is TGTGCCAGCAGTTTAACGTCCGGCCATCAGCCCCAGCATTTT.

The rearrangement joins TRBV5-1 to TRBJ2-1; D assignment may be TRBD1 or TRBD2 (5 bases each). CDR1 is SGHRS and CDR2 is YFSETQ in the germline V gene. This CDR3 is 15 amino acids long. With 7 bases removed from V and 9 bases from J, the gap between germline ends came to 23 bases. CDR3: CASWDGGLPPSEQFF. The CDR3 DNA follows: TGCGCCAGCTGGGACGGCGGACTCCCGCCCAGTGAGCAGTTCTTC.

The CDR3 protein is CASSPKPQKGTDTQYF. DNA of the CDR3: TGTGCCAGCAGCCCGAAGCCACAGAAAGGGACAGATACGCAGTATTTT. J is TRBJ2-3 and V is TRBV7-2; no clear D. Germline loops: CDR1 SGHTA, CDR2 FQGNSA. V shed 5 bases and J shed 3 bases, with 18 bases lying between them. The CDR3 has 16 amino acids.

This clonotype was found a few times. The chain employs TRBV27 and TRBJ2-7; tentatively, D is TRBD2 (6 bases). The CDR3 contains 15 residues. V was clipped by 3 bases and J by 2 bases, with 14 bases between them. The germline CDR1 and CDR2 sequences are MNHEY and SMNVEV (reference sequence). CDR3 nucleotides: TGTGCCAGCAGTTTTGGGGGGAGTAGCACCTACGAGCAGTACTTC. It is translated as CASSFGGSSTYEQYF.

The V gene is TRBV7-8, the J gene TRBJ2-6; D remains ambiguous. CDR1 is SGHVS, CDR2 FQNEAQ, per germline. The CDR3 runs 17 residues. Trimming took off 3 bases at V and 2 bases at J, with 14 bases between the two ends. CDR3 in DNA: TGTGCCAGCAGCTTCTCCCCTATGGGCACTGGGGCCAACGTCCTGACTTTC. It is translated as CASSFSPMGTGANVLTF.

The chain joins TRBV7-8 to TRBJ1-5; 9 bases are a match to TRBD1. CDR1 and CDR2 (germline): SGHVS, FQNEAQ. V trimming: 5 bases; J trimming: 7 bases; junction bases outside the gene matches: 12. The CDR3 loop spans 16 amino acids. The CDR3 loop reads CASSPRGTGLLQPQHF. Written as DNA, the CDR3 is TGTGCCAGCAGCCCCCGCGGGACAGGGTTGCTCCAGCCCCAGCATTTT. The full variable domain, its missing parts supplied by reference TRBV7-8 and TRBJ1-5, is GAGVSQSPRYKVAKRGQDVALRCDPISGHVSLFWYQQALGQGPEFLTYFQNEAQLDKSGLPSDRFFAERPEGSVSTLKIQRTQQEDSAVYLCASSPRGTGLLQPQHFGDGTRLSIL.